What follows are 25 T cell receptor beta chains derived from one specimen sequenced in a study of Ad26.COV2.S vaccination and SARS-CoV-2 variants. Regarding treatment: roughly 20 received Ad26.COV2.S at low or high dose, single or two shots; 5 received placebo; per-sample allocation not given. Repertoires come from day 63 after the first vaccine or placebo injection. Only in-frame clones appear in the TCRdb table, and some are missing; sequencing was by immunoSEQ multiplex PCR. The sample contains roughly 320,000 clones, around nine tenths of which appear only once. Source: peripheral blood, taken in a trial of Ad26.COV2.S vaccine versus placebo. These receptors were taken from a person between 18 and 65 years old who received the Ad26.COV2.S COVID-19 vaccine or a placebo.

This sequence joins TRBV4-1 and TRBJ2-7; D is ambiguous. The CDR3 runs to 13 residues. Trimming pared 3 bases from V and 3 bases from J, leaving 9 bases between. Germline V gene data show CDR1 as MGHRA and CDR2 as YSYEKL. Here the CDR3 reads CASSQSVSYEQYF. In DNA, the CDR3 is TGCGCCAGCAGCCAGTCGGTCAGCTACGAGCAGTACTTC.

The chain is built from TRBV9 and TRBJ1-1; D gene uncertain. V was shortened by 3 bases and J by 2 bases, with 14 bases between the two germline ends. Germline V gene data show CDR1 as SGDLS and CDR2 as YYNGEE. There are 15 residues in the CDR3. CDR3 loop: CASSESGGYNTEAFF. The CDR3 nucleotides read TGTGCCAGCAGCGAAAGCGGCGGCTACAACACTGAAGCTTTCTTT.

This clone was seen just once. The chain uses TRBV6-6 and TRBJ1-1; D is ambiguous. Trimming took off 2 bases at V and 1 base at J, with 11 bases between the two ends. Germline CDR1 is MNHNY and CDR2 is SVGAGI (reference sequence). CDR3 length: 15 residues. The CDR3 sequence is CASSYDPRGNTEAFF. DNA of the CDR3: TGTGCCAGCAGTTACGATCCGCGGGGGAACACTGAAGCTTTCTTT.

The V gene is TRBV7-3, the J gene TRBJ1-1; D is unclear. The CDR3 loop spans 14 amino acids. The V and J ends lost 5 bases and 5 bases respectively, with 15 bases between them. CDR1 is SGHTA, CDR2 FQGTGA, per germline. CDR3 protein: CASSPTNSRTEAFF. The CDR3 bases are TGTGCCAGCAGCCCCACAAACTCTCGTACTGAAGCTTTCTTT.

The chain employs TRBV25-1 and TRBJ1-2; no clear D gene. Germline CDR1 MGHDK, CDR2 SYGVNS. Trimming took off 3 bases at V and 2 bases at J, with 16 bases between the two ends. This CDR3 region has 16 residues. The CDR3 protein is CASSEDQITENYGYTF. In DNA, the CDR3 is TGTGCCAGCAGTGAGGACCAAATAACAGAAAACTATGGCTACACCTTC.

The J gene is TRBJ2-7, the V gene TRBV15, with D perhaps being TRBD1 or TRBD2 (7 bases each). V shed 4 bases and J shed 4 bases, with 17 bases lying between them. In germline, CDR1 is LNHNV, CDR2 YYDKDF (reference sequence). The CDR3 runs to 15 residues. CDR3 nucleotide sequence: TGTGCCACCAGCAAAGCAGGGAGGGGGCCGTACGAGCAGTACTTC. Protein sequence: CATSKAGRGPYEQYF. Looking up the rest from reference TRBV15 and TRBJ2-7 gives the full variable domain: DAMVIQNPRYQVTQFGKPVTLSCSQTLNHNVMYWYQQKSSQAPKLLFHYYDKDFNNEADTPDNFQSRRPNTSFCFLDIRSPGLGDTAMYLCATSKAGRGPYEQYFGPGTRLTVT.

This clone was found once. The chain uses TRBV11-2 and TRBJ1-2; D gene unclear. Between the trimmed V and J ends, which lost 5 bases and 0 bases, there was a span of 13 bases. This CDR3 is built from 15 residues. CDR1 SGHAT and CDR2 FQNNGV come from the germline V gene. CDR3 sequence: CASSPFGVPNYGYTF. In nucleotides, the CDR3 is TGTGCCAGCAGCCCCTTCGGGGTCCCTAACTATGGCTACACCTTC.

The V call is TRBV9, the J call TRBJ1-1; 9 positions match TRBD1. Trimming removed 0 bases from V and 4 bases from J; junction bases left unmatched: 4. Germline V gene sequence: CDR1 SGDLS, CDR2 YYNGEE. There are 15 residues in the CDR3. This chain's CDR3 is CASSVGDRVFTEAFF. The CDR3 bases are TGTGCCAGCAGCGTAGGGGACAGGGTCTTCACTGAAGCTTTCTTT.

The chain joins TRBV30 to TRBJ2-5, with D hard to call. CDR1 is GTSNPN and CDR2 is SVGIG in the germline V gene (reference sequence). Trimming pared 2 bases from V and 1 base from J, leaving 11 bases between. CDR3 size: 14 residues. CDR3: CAWSYSPLQETQYF. For the CDR3, the DNA is TGTGCCTGGAGTTATAGCCCGCTCCAAGAGACCCAGTACTTC. Combining the CDR3 with reference TRBV30 and TRBJ2-5 gives the whole variable domain SQTIHQWPATLVQPVGSPLSLECTVEGTSNPNLYWYRQAAGRGLQLLFYSVGIGQISSEVPQNLSASRPQDRQFILSSKKLLLSDSGFYLCAWSYSPLQETQYFGPGTRLLVL.

This chain links TRBV4-1 with TRBJ2-7; D may correspond to TRBD1 or TRBD2 (6 bases each). CDR1 is MGHRA, CDR2 YSYEKL, per germline. V lost 3 bases, J lost 6 bases, and 15 bases lay in between. This CDR3 spans 14 amino acids. The CDR3 region has the DNA TGCGCCAGCAGCCACCCTCGGGGGCGGGGCGAGCAGTACTTC. This gives the protein CASSHPRGRGEQYF.

J is TRBJ2-7 and V is TRBV6-5; TRBD2 is a possible D gene (5 bases). There are 13 residues in the CDR3. The germline CDR1 and CDR2 sequences are MNHEY and SVGAGI. V was clipped by 6 bases and J by 0 bases, with 9 bases between them. DNA of the CDR3: TGTGCCAGCAGACCGGGGAGCTCCTACGAGCAGTACTTC. This encodes CASRPGSSYEQYF.

This clone was counted a single time. V is TRBV18 and J is TRBJ2-3, with D possibly being TRBD2 (5 bases). CDR3 size: 15 residues. Per germline, CDR1 KGHSH and CDR2 LQKENI. Trimming left V 0 bases short and J 5 bases short, with 12 bases between. The chain's CDR3 is CASSPPTTTVDTQYF. Here the CDR3 DNA reads TGTGCCAGCTCACCACCGACGACTACGGTAGATACGCAGTATTTT.

The chain is built from TRBV4-1 and TRBJ1-2, with D unclear. Germline CDR1 reads MGHRA; CDR2 reads YSYEKL. V was pared by 4 bases and J by 7 bases, with 13 bases between. This CDR3 is 13 amino acids long. CDR3 in amino acids: CASSPRGQFGYTF. In nucleotides, the CDR3 is TGCGCCAGCAGCCCCCGAGGCCAGTTTGGCTACACCTTC.

This chain uses TRBV5-1 with TRBJ2-7; D gene ambiguous. CDR1 and CDR2 (germline): SGHRS, YFSETQ. The CDR3 has 14 residues. Trimming took 7 bases from V and 2 from J, leaving 16 bases between them. The CDR3 is CASGPSGRTYEQYF. DNA for the CDR3: TGCGCCAGCGGTCCATCAGGACGGACCTACGAGCAGTACTTC.

The rearrangement uses TRBV11-3 and TRBJ2-3; 7 bases fit TRBD1. V trimming: 3 bases; J trimming: 4 bases; junction bases outside the gene matches: 1. The CDR3 runs to 13 residues. In germline, CDR1 is SGHNT, CDR2 YENEEA. CDR3 amino acids: CASSFQGADTQYF. The CDR3 region has the DNA TGTGCCAGCAGCTTTCAGGGGGCAGATACGCAGTATTTT.

The CDR3 DNA sequence: TGTGCCAGCAGCTTAATGGTTAGGAATGGCTACACCTTC. It translates to CASSLMVRNGYTF. The rearrangement links TRBV7-3 to TRBJ1-2; D gene uncertain. The CDR3 is 13 residues long. Per the germline V gene, CDR1 is SGHTA and CDR2 is FQGTGA. V lost 1 base and J lost 6, with 9 bases in between.

This clone came up a few times. This rearrangement joins TRBV24-1 to TRBJ2-5; D is unclear. Trimming removed 0 bases at V and 4 bases at J, with 2 bases between. There are 12 residues in the CDR3. The germline CDR1 and CDR2 sequences are KGHDR and SFDVKD. Here the CDR3 DNA reads TGTGCCACCAGTGATTTGGGAGAGACCCAGTACTTC. Amino acid sequence: CATSDLGETQYF.

CDR3 amino acids: CASSPRDTETQYF. The CDR3 DNA follows: TGTGCCAGCAGCCCGAGGGACACAGAGACCCAGTACTTC. The J gene is TRBJ2-5, the V gene TRBV9, with D tentatively TRBD1 (6 bases). Deletions cut 4 bases from V and 4 bases from J, with 11 bases between. This CDR3 has 13 residues. Germline CDR1 reads SGDLS; CDR2 reads YYNGEE.

This chain links TRBV6-6 with TRBJ2-1; the D is unclear. This CDR3 has 14 amino acids. Germline-derived CDR1 and CDR2 are MNHNY and SVGAGI (reference sequence). Trimming removed 7 bases from V and 5 bases from J, with 15 bases in between. The CDR3 loop is CASKLDGPNNEQFF. In DNA, the CDR3 is TGTGCCAGCAAGTTGGACGGCCCAAACAATGAGCAGTTCTTC.

The rearrangement uses TRBV10-3 and TRBJ2-6; D is ambiguous. The V gene lost 3 bases and the J gene lost 3 bases, with 6 bases spanning the gap. CDR3 length: 14 amino acids. Germline CDR1 and CDR2: ENHRY and SYGVKD. The chain's CDR3 is CAISETVGANVLTF. The DNA for the CDR3 is TGTGCCATCAGTGAAACAGTTGGGGCCAACGTCCTGACTTTC.

The chain is built from TRBV25-1 and TRBJ1-6; maybe TRBD1 (6 bases). The germline V gene has CDR1 MGHDK and CDR2 SYGVNS. V lost 2 bases, J lost 3 bases, and 17 bases lay in between. The CDR3 has 18 residues. CDR3 loop: CASSEDLGRGLYNSPLHF. CDR3 DNA: TGTGCCAGCAGTGAAGACTTGGGCAGGGGCCTCTATAATTCACCCCTCCACTTT.

This chain links TRBV7-9 with TRBJ1-4; D is unclear. V shed 3 bases and J shed 4 bases, with 6 bases lying between them. This CDR3 is built from 13 residues. Germline CDR1 and CDR2: SEHNR and FQNEAQ (reference sequence). The DNA for the CDR3 is TGTGCCAGCAGCTTGGGCAATAATGAAAAACTGTTTTTT. Translated, it gives CASSLGNNEKLFF.

The J gene is TRBJ2-1, the V gene TRBV19, with 9 bases matching TRBD2. The CDR3 totals 15 residues. Looked up from germline, CDR1 is LNHDA and CDR2 is SQIVND (reference sequence). V dropped 2 bases and J dropped 5; count of bases not matched to a gene: 4. In DNA, the CDR3 is TGTGCCAGTAGTATAAGCGGGGGGACCCACAATGAGCAGTTCTTC. This translates into CASSISGGTHNEQFF.

The chain joins TRBV7-2 to TRBJ2-7; D might be TRBD1 or TRBD2, each matching 5 bases. CDR3 length equals 14 residues. Trimming shortened V by 3 bases and J by 3 bases, and 12 bases separated the two germline ends. CDR1 and CDR2 (germline): SGHTA, FQGNSA. In nucleotides, the CDR3 is TGTGCCAGCAGCTTGAGGGACCCCAACTACGAGCAGTACTTC. This codes for CASSLRDPNYEQYF.

CDR3 nucleotides: TGTGCCAGCTCACCGGACAGCCAAGAGACCCAGTACTTC. This sequence encodes CASSPDSQETQYF. V usage is TRBV18 and J usage is TRBJ2-5; D might be TRBD1 (6 bases). V gave up 3 bases and J gave up 1 base, with 6 bases separating them. Germline values: CDR1 KGHSH, CDR2 LQKENI. This CDR3 has 13 amino acids.